The clone carrying this T cell receptor (beta chain) has at least ten counts. As yet, its antigen is unknown. This record belongs to a study of T cells in Graves' hyperthyroidism and ophthalmopathy. The source material, RNA transcripts, was used to amplify TCR beta CDR3 regions. Carried out on the TCR CDR3, a first-round RT-PCR used the HTBI primer set. From the multiplex PCR reads, TCRdb called clonotypes with MiXCR, one entry per CDR3 protein. This sample yields 640,000 or so distinct CDR3 sequences, of which approximately 15% are seen a single time; roughly 7.1% belongs to the top ten. Exclusion followed for patients with uncontrolled infection, other autoimmune disease, pregnancy or lactation. The source of the PBMCs was approximately 9.5 ml of fresh peripheral blood. Study results and limitations: Separation of ophthalmopathy from stable hyperthyroidism was achieved by a 13 V-J model.

Germline trimming cut 5 bases from V and 3 bases from J; bases unmatched to any gene: 4. The CDR3 consists of 15 residues. The sequence was collected from a woman in her late teens or twenties with Graves' ophthalmopathy. The source material was blood. This chain uses TRBV12-3 or TRBV12-4 with TRBJ2-7, with 13 bases lining up with TRBD2. The CDR3: CASSSGLAGDYEQYF. Here the CDR3 DNA reads TGTGCCAGCAGTAGCGGACTAGCGGGAGACTACGAGCAGTACTTC.